Described below is a single T cell receptor (beta chain) sequence and its context. A much larger clone differs from this one at a single base, so this may be a read error. TCRdb passed the 5' RACE reads through MiXCR, listing each CDR3 protein once. In the table there are around 330,000 distinct CDR3 sequences, roughly 10% of which are singletons. This record comes from a study of CD8 T cells in ankylosing spondylitis. CDR1 is SGHAT, CDR2 FQDESV, per germline (reference sequence). V lost 5 bases, J lost 0 bases, and 5 bases stayed unmatched. CDR3 length: 15 residues. The chain couples TRBV11-1 to TRBJ1-1; 8 bases fit TRBD1. The sample comprised blood, either unsorted or a sorted T cell fraction (not recorded which). The TCR originated in a female donor with ankylosing spondylitis or in good health (not recorded which). The CDR3 bases are TGTGCCAGCAGCACCCGGACAGGGATGAACACTGAAGCTTTCTTT. The encoded protein is CASSTRTGMNTEAFF. Variable domain in full (rest from reference TRBV11-1 and TRBJ1-1): EAEVAQSPRYKITEKSQAVAFWCDPISGHATLYWYRQILGQGPELLVQFQDESVVDDSQLPKDRFSAERLKGVDSTLKIQPAELGDSAMYLCASSTRTGMNTEAFFGQGTRLTVV.